This TCR beta chain was retrieved from a study of T cell changes during pregnancy in multiple sclerosis. The length of the CDR3 is 14 residues. Germline values: CDR1 MNHEY, CDR2 SMNVEV (reference sequence). Trimming removed 5 bases at V and 1 base at J, with 11 bases between. Sequencing was performed with immunoSEQ multiplex PCR; in TCRdb, only in-frame clones are kept and a portion is missing. The sample has 21,000 or so clones; around 90% are singletons. The chain couples TRBV27 to TRBJ2-5, with TRBD1 as a possible D gene (6 bases). The receptor was isolated from a female donor in good health, enrolled as a control in a pregnancy study. The source was CD8+ T cells from peripheral blood mononuclear cells, collected in the second trimester of pregnancy. CDR3 in amino acids: CASSPLRGQETQYF. CDR3 sequence (DNA): TGTGCCAGCAGTCCCCTCAGGGGCCAAGAGACCCAGTACTTC.